This TCR beta chain comes out of a study of T cell responses to AZD1222 COVID-19 vaccine. The repertoire was sequenced with immunoSEQ multiplex PCR; TCRdb's copy has only in-frame clones and lacks some. The data contain about 110,000 clones, 81% of them singletons. General observations from the study: With dominance at 160-218 and 743-854, vaccine-associated CD4 TCRs spanned spike. A reported finding is that nearly half of spike-specific TCRs target unmutated variant regions.

Concerning this clone: What it binds is not known.

This CDR3 has 16 residues. Germline lookup yields CDR1 LNHDA and CDR2 SQIVND (reference sequence). The V gene lost 4 bases and the J gene lost 0 bases, with 14 bases spanning the gap. The chain couples TRBV19 to TRBJ2-3, with D possibly being TRBD1 or TRBD2 (6 bases each). Sequencing was performed on peripheral blood, taken on day 0 of AZD1222 vaccination. The receptor was isolated from an adult in good health. In nucleotides, the CDR3 is TGTGCCAGTAGTACCCAACCGGGGGCTAGCACAGATACGCAGTATTTT. It yields the protein CASSTQPGASTDTQYF.